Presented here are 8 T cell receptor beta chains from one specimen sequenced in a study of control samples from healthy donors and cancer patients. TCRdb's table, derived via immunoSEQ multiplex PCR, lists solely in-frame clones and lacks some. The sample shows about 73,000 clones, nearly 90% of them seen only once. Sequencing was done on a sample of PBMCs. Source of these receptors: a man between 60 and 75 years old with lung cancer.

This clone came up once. DNA of the CDR3: TGCGCCAGCAGTCAATCGCGGCAGGCCACCTACGAGCAGTACGTC. Encoded protein: CASSQSRQATYEQYV. This chain uses TRBV23-1 with TRBJ2-7; no clear D gene. TRBV23-1 is assigned to the ORF class and has an uncertain function. The V end lost 0 bases, the J end lost 2 bases, and 11 bases lay between the germline ends. The CDR3 has 15 residues.

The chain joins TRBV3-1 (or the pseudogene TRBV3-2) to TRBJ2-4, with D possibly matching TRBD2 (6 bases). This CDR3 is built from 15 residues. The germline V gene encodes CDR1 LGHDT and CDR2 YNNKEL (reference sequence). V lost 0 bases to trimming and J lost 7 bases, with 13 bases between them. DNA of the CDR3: TGTGCCAGCAGCCAAGATCGGGGGATTTTTAACATTCAGTACTTC. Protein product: CASSQDRGIFNIQYF.

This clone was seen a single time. Written as DNA, the CDR3 is TGTGCCAGCAGCGTCATCGCTAGCGGGGGGGCGTCTACGCAGTATTTT. Residues: CASSVIASGGASTQYF. The gene calls are TRBV9 and TRBJ2-3; 12 nucleotides align to TRBD2. V lost 2 bases to trimming and J lost 8 bases; unmatched junction nucleotides: 9. CDR1 is SGDLS and CDR2 is YYNGEE in the germline V gene. This CDR3 is 16 amino acids long.

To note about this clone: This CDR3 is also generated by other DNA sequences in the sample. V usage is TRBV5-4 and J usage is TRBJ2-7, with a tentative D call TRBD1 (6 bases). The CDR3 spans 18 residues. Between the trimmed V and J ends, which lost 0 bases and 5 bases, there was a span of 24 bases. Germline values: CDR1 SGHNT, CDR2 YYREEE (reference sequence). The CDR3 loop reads CASSLGGLGVRHENEQYF. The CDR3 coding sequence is TGTGCCAGCAGCTTGGGGGGGCTCGGGGTTAGGCATGAGAACGAGCAGTACTTC. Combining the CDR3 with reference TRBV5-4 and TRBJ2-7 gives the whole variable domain ETGVTQSPTHLIKTRGQQVTLRCSSQSGHNTVSWYQQALGQGPQFIFQYYREEENGRGNFPPRFSGLQFPNYSSELNVNALELDDSALYLCASSLGGLGVRHENEQYFGPGTRLTVT.

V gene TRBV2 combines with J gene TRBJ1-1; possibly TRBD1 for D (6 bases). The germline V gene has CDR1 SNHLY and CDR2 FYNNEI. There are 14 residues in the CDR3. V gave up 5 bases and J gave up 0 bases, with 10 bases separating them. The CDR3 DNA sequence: TGTGCCAGCAGTTCCCAGGGGATGAACACTGAAGCTTTCTTT. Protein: CASSSQGMNTEAFF.

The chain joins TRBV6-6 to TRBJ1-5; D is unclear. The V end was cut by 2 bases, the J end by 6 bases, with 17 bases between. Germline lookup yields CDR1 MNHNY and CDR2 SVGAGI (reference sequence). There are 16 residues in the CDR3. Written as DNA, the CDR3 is TGTGCCAGCAGTTACCGCGGTACAGCCGGTGGTCAGCCCCAGCATTTT. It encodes CASSYRGTAGGQPQHF.

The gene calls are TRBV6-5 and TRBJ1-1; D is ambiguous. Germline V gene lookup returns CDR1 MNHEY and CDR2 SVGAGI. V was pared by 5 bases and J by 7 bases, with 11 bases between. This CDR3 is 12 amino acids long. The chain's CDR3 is CASSRQTNEAFF. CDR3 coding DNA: TGTGCCAGCAGTCGGCAGACGAATGAAGCTTTCTTT.

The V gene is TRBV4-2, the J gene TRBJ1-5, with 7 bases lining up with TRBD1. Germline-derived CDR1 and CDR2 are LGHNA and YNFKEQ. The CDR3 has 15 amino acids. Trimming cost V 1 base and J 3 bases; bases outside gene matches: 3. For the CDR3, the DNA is TGTGCCAGCAGCCAAGGAGACAGGGACAATCAGCCCCAGCATTTT. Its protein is CASSQGDRDNQPQHF.